The 23 T cell receptor beta chains listed next were all sequenced from one sample in a study of cytomegalovirus exposure and HLA in healthy donors. The PCR made use of 60 Vbeta and 13 Jbeta primers. Generated by immunoSEQ multiplex PCR, the TCRdb table keeps only in-frame clones and is missing some. The sample shows 170,000 or so clones, about 82% of them seen only once. Sequencing was performed on PBMCs. All receptors come from a woman between 50 and 59 years old in good health and CMV-seropositive.

The chain has TRBV7-9 and TRBJ1-2; 7 bases are shared with TRBD1. Germline CDR1 and CDR2: SEHNR and FQNEAQ (reference sequence). The CDR3 is 16 residues long. Trimming at V came to 1 base and at J to 0 bases, leaving 5 bases not matched to a gene. This CDR3 reads CASSLGGQFSNYGYTF. The CDR3 DNA reads as TGTGCCAGCAGCTTAGGGGGACAGTTCTCTAACTATGGCTACACCTTC.

The gene calls are TRBV7-2 and TRBJ1-5, with no clear D. V gave up 1 base and J gave up 4 bases, with 8 bases separating them. The CDR3 runs to 14 residues. Germline CDR1 and CDR2: SGHTA and FQGNSA. This CDR3 reads CASSLVQSNQPQHF. CDR3 nucleotide sequence: TGTGCCAGCAGCTTAGTACAGAGTAATCAGCCCCAGCATTTT.

The V and J genes are TRBV27 and TRBJ1-6; D ambiguous. The CDR3 runs to 16 residues. Trimming stripped 0 bases from V and 7 bases from J, with 13 bases between. Germline V gene lookup returns CDR1 MNHEY and CDR2 SMNVEV (reference sequence). The CDR3 sequence: CASSLSPTAANSPLHF. The CDR3 DNA reads as TGTGCCAGCAGTTTATCCCCAACAGCGGCAAATTCACCCCTCCACTTT.

The DNA of the CDR3 is TGTGCCAGCAGTTTATCAGGGACAGGGCCTACCTACGAGCAGTACTTC. This gives the protein CASSLSGTGPTYEQYF. The J gene is TRBJ2-7, the V gene TRBV28, with 9 bases lining up with TRBD1. The CDR3 length is 16 residues. Germline CDR1 and CDR2: MDHEN and SYDVKM. The junction had 6 bases not matched to a gene; V was cut back by 1 base and J by 2 bases.

The chain couples TRBV27 to TRBJ2-7, with 8 bases aligning to TRBD2. Germline V lookup: CDR1 MNHEY, CDR2 SMNVEV (reference sequence). This CDR3 spans 14 amino acids. With V trimmed by 3 bases and J by 3 bases, 4 bases remained unmatched. CDR3 bases: TGTGCCAGCAGTTTGACTAGCGCACTCTACGAGCAGTACTTC. Protein: CASSLTSALYEQYF.

The chain combines TRBV9 with TRBJ1-1; a weak D match, TRBD1 (6 bases). The ends were cut back, 0 bases at V and 1 base at J, with 10 bases in the middle. The CDR3 has 15 amino acids. Germline V gene data show CDR1 as SGDLS and CDR2 as YYNGEE. CDR3 coding DNA: TGTGCCAGCAGCGTAGTAGGGGGGGGGAACACTGAAGCTTTCTTT. Its translation is CASSVVGGGNTEAFF.

J is TRBJ2-7 and V is TRBV29-1; D gene ambiguous. This CDR3 comprises 11 residues. Trimming left V 7 bases short and J 9 bases short, with 16 bases between. Germline V gene data show CDR1 as SQVTM and CDR2 as ANQGSEA. CDR3 sequence (DNA): TGCAGCGCGGTCTATCTCACGGGGCAGTACTTC. Translating it yields CSAVYLTGQYF.

The rearrangement links TRBV5-1 to TRBJ1-6, with D perhaps matching TRBD1 (5 bases). V was pared by 4 bases and J by 2 bases, with 10 bases between. CDR3 length: 15 residues. Germline loops: CDR1 SGHRS, CDR2 YFSETQ. CDR3 nucleotide sequence: TGCGCCAGCAGCCGCGGGGCAGCCTATAATTCACCCCTCCACTTT. It codes for CASSRGAAYNSPLHF.

The chain carries TRBV7-2 and TRBJ2-7; possible D gene TRBD1, 5 bases. Germline-derived CDR1 and CDR2 are SGHTA and FQGNSA. V was clipped by 3 bases and J by 5 bases, with 14 bases between them. This CDR3 comprises 14 residues. The CDR3 here is CASSLQGSRHEQYF. DNA of the CDR3: TGTGCCAGCAGCTTGCAGGGTTCAAGGCACGAGCAGTACTTC.

The chain is built from TRBV14 and TRBJ2-1; D is unresolved. The CDR3 runs 14 residues. The germline gives CDR1 SGHDN, CDR2 FVKESK. V was trimmed by 2 bases and J by 0 bases, leaving 5 bases between them. CDR3 DNA: TGTGCCAGCAGCCAAACGAGCTCCTACAATGAGCAGTTCTTC. It codes for CASSQTSSYNEQFF.

Note on this clone: One junction end disagrees with the germline gene, perhaps due to a read error. The chain employs TRBV4-2 and TRBJ1-2; D gene unclear. The CDR3 spans 10 residues. Germline-derived CDR1 and CDR2 are LGHNA and YNFKEQ. The CDR3 DNA reads as TGTGCCAGCAGCCAAGTAGTTCGTGCCTTC. This encodes CASSQVVRAF.

The chain is built from TRBV29-1 and TRBJ1-2, with 9 bases aligning to TRBD1. The ends lost 2 bases at V and 8 bases at J; junction bases unmatched: 6. The CDR3 is made up of 13 amino acids. Looked up from germline, CDR1 is SQVTM and CDR2 is ANQGSEA. CDR3 nucleotides: TGCAGCGTTGAATTACAGGGGGCGGAAGGCTACACCTTC. Translated, it gives CSVELQGAEGYTF. The complete variable domain, with remaining parts taken from reference TRBV29-1 and TRBJ1-2, reads SAVISQKPSRDICQRGTSLTIQCQVDSQVTMMFWYRQQPGQSLTLIATANQGSEATYESGFVIDKFPISRPNLTFSTLTVSNMSPEDSSIYLCSVELQGAEGYTFGSGTRLTVV.

The rearrangement uses TRBV19 and TRBJ2-5, with TRBD1 matching 7 bases. Unmatched junction bases numbered 7, after V lost 5 bases and J lost 1 base. CDR1 and CDR2 (germline): LNHDA, SQIVND (reference sequence). The CDR3 contains 15 residues. In DNA, the CDR3 is TGTGCCAGTAGTCCGGCCAGGGGGTTCCAAGAGACCCAGTACTTC. Translated: CASSPARGFQETQYF.

Many counts were recorded for this clone. The chain couples TRBV11-2 to TRBJ2-1; a weak D match, TRBD1 (7 bases). V lost 5 bases, J lost 6 bases, and 20 bases lay in between. The CDR3 loop spans 16 amino acids. The germline CDR1 and CDR2 sequences are SGHAT and FQNNGV. The CDR3 DNA sequence: TGTGCCAGCAGCCTTCAGGCGGGACAGATTTTCAATGAGCAGTTCTTC. Protein product: CASSLQAGQIFNEQFF.

This chain connects TRBV29-1 to TRBJ1-2; perhaps TRBD1 as D (5 bases). The germline gives CDR1 SQVTM, CDR2 ANQGSEA. This CDR3 is 15 amino acids long. V was clipped by 0 bases and J by 8 bases, with 19 bases between them. CDR3 coding DNA: TGCAGCGTTGAAGAAGTGGGGGTAACGGGGGGGGGCTACACCTTC. Its protein product is CSVEEVGVTGGGYTF.

The sample holds a few counts of this clone. The chain is built from TRBV29-1 and TRBJ2-1; D gene ambiguous. The CDR3 extends over 14 amino acids. The germline V and J ends were trimmed by 3 bases and 0 bases, with 9 bases remaining between them. From germline, CDR1 is SQVTM and CDR2 ANQGSEA. As DNA, the CDR3 is TGCAGCGTTGATCCAGGCTACTCCTACAATGAGCAGTTCTTC. This codes for CSVDPGYSYNEQFF.

The chain has TRBV5-1 and TRBJ1-2; TRBD1 matches 8 bases. This CDR3 region has 15 residues. CDR1 is SGHRS and CDR2 is YFSETQ in the germline V gene. Trimming took 1 base from V and 2 from J; bases not matched to a gene: 4. CDR3 nucleotides: TGCGCCAGCAGCTTGATTCAGGGGGCGAACTATGGCTACACCTTC. Its translation: CASSLIQGANYGYTF.

This clone has just a few counts. The gene calls are TRBV2 and TRBJ2-5; TRBD1 matches at 8 bases. Looked up from germline, CDR1 is SNHLY and CDR2 is FYNNEI. V shed 6 bases, J shed 3 bases, and the junction held 3 bases outside the gene matches. This CDR3 comprises 13 residues. DNA for the CDR3: TGTGCCAGCAGGGTGACAGGGGAAGAGACCCAGTACTTC. Protein sequence: CASRVTGEETQYF.

The J gene is TRBJ2-7, the V gene TRBV28, with D maybe TRBD2 (5 bases). The CDR3 is 15 residues long. Looked up from germline, CDR1 is MDHEN and CDR2 is SYDVKM. V lost 3 bases and J lost 7, with 19 bases in between. The CDR3 region has the DNA TGTGCCAGCAGTTTGTCGGGATCCCCCCTAAGGGAGCAGTACTTC. It encodes CASSLSGSPLREQYF.

This clone was seen a few times. The CDR3 here is CASSFRNTEAFF. The CDR3 nucleotides read TGTGCCAGCAGCTTCAGGAACACTGAAGCTTTCTTT. This chain uses TRBV7-8 with TRBJ1-1; D unclear. The CDR3 length is 12 residues. V was shortened by 3 bases and J by 1 base, with 3 bases between the two germline ends. CDR1 is SGHVS, CDR2 FQNEAQ, per germline.

This chain uses TRBV19 with TRBJ2-7; TRBD1 matches at 8 bases. Germline V gene sequence: CDR1 LNHDA, CDR2 SQIVND (reference sequence). This CDR3 is 14 amino acids long. Losses at the gene ends were 7 bases for V and 6 bases for J; bases not matched to a gene: 11. This CDR3 reads CASTNRGTASEQYF. The CDR3, as DNA: TGTGCCAGTACCAACAGGGGGACAGCGAGCGAGCAGTACTTC.

On this clone itself: The junction departs from germline at one end; a sequencing error may be responsible. This CDR3 reads CASSVDTAPYGYTF. The CDR3 DNA is TGTGCGAGCAGCGTGGATACAGCTCCTTATGGCTACACCTTC. The chain has TRBV9 and TRBJ1-2; no clear D gene. There are 14 residues in the CDR3. Per germline, CDR1 SGDLS and CDR2 YYNGEE.

J is TRBJ1-4 and V is TRBV6-6; TRBD1 might be the D (6 bases). V was cut by 0 bases and J by 17 bases, with 16 bases left in between. CDR1 is MNHNY and CDR2 is SVGAGI in the germline V gene (reference sequence). The CDR3 totals 13 residues. CDR3 nucleotide sequence: TGTGCCAGCAGTTACTCGAGTTTCAGGGGCGGATTTTTT. Translating gives CASSYSSFRGGFF.